This T cell receptor (beta chain) originates from a study of blood T cell repertoires in COVID-19 (dated by TCRdb to 2018 to 2020). A note on the overall study: Samples from collaborators originated in the United States, Italy and Spain and spanned both the acute and convalescent phases of COVID-19. The prospective study material was composed of cDNA or gDNA derived from T cells, B-cell-depleted T cells, or PBMCs. The dataset comprised deeply sampled blood TCRbeta repertoires from subjects exposed to, actively infected with, or recovered from COVID-19. The repertoires were made available in a free public database intended to serve as a resource for research on the immune response to SARS-CoV-2. Samples were obtained from the ongoing ImmuneRACE study (first 160 participants) and from 1,254 subjects provided by 6 global collaborators. The sample metadata nearly always contained a de-identified subject ID, COVID-19 status, age in years and sex. HLA class I and class II types, where available, came from metadata supplied by the sample provider rather than from assay-based typing.

Including cysteine and phenylalanine, the CDR3 has 13 amino acids. The DNA shown is the 39-base CDR3, in frame from base 1. V has 10 bases trimmed and J has 2 bases trimmed; junction bases matching no gene number 7. In the germline V gene, CDR1 corresponds to SNHLY and CDR2 to FYNNEI. On the study overall, not on this receptor specifically: Clinical and demographic metadata were provided uncurated, with the amount varying by source and participant.

Whole blood was collected in K2EDTA tubes by collaborating institutions according to the institutions' own protocols. For TCRbeta analysis, collaborators shipped samples in one of three forms: frozen whole blood, isolated PBMCs, or DNA extracted from either of those sample types. The immunoSEQ Assay, a bias-controlled multiplex PCR, was used to amplify TCRbeta CDR3 regions from genomic DNA. The original pipeline was this. Nucleated cell counts per sample were estimated from amplification of reference gene primers within the assay. To quantify the absolute abundance of each unique TCRbeta CDR3 rearrangement, sequence reads were collapsed and filtered. For each sample, productive Simpson clonality was calculated as the square root of Simpson's diversity index over productive rearrangements. TCRdb retrieved this table from immuneACCESS and kept in-frame rearrangements only. Not all clones are present; in checked studies, unresolved V genes account for under half, and no reason is known for the remainder. Clonal size and the V and J genes are those of that table, whereas D and trimming came from the DNA. In all, the sample holds about 72,000 clones, and more than 75% of those were seen once. The ten largest clones add up to approximately 9% of the sample.

Note on this clone: The specificity of this receptor is unknown. Base qualities are missing; no much larger clone stands one base away.

The sample taken for sequencing was peripheral blood. The receptor was isolated from a human donor in a cohort sampled during active COVID-19. The chain uses TRBV2 and TRBJ1-1; 7 of the junction bases match TRBD1. CDR3 protein: CANRRDSNTEAFF. The DNA sequence reads TGTGCCAATCGCCGGGACAGTAACACTGAAGCTTTCTTT.